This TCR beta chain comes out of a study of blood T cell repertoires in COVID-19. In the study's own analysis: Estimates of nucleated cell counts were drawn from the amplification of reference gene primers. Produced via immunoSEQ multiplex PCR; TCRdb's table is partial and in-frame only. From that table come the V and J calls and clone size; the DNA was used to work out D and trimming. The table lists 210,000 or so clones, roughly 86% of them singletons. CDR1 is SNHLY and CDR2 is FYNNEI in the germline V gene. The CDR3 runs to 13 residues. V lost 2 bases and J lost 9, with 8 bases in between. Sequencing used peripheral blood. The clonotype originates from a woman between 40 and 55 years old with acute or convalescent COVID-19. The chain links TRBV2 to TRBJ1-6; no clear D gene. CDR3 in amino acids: CASSEPPSSPLHF. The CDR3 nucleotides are TGTGCCAGCAGTGAACCCCCTAGTTCACCCCTCCACTTT.